A selection of T cell receptor beta chains follows, all from one sample in a study of T-cell memory formation after mild COVID-19. From the 5' RACE reads, TCRdb called clonotypes with MiXCR, one entry per CDR3 protein. The sample yields some 260,000 distinct CDR3 sequences, less than 20% seen once. The specimen was PBMCs or a T cell subset sorted from them (not recorded which). Source of these receptors: a man in his late teens or twenties who had mild COVID-19 (a few samples of this study predate the infection). Cell type and time point are not known. Both conserved end residues are part of each CDR3. A D gene is named only where the DNA matches it firmly. Only some rows state a clone size, as once, few, many or a class for expanded clones.

j_gene,d_gene,abundance,v_gene,CDR3nt,CDR3aa
TRBJ2-5,NA,few,TRBV15,TGTGCCACCAGCAGATCACTGGGGTACCAAGAGACCCAGTACTTC,CATSRSLGYQETQYF
TRBJ1-3,NA,NA,TRBV6-5,TGTGCCAGCAGTTATAGCCACCGTGAATCCTCTGGAAACACCATATATTTT,CASSYSHRESSGNTIYF
TRBJ2-5,NA,few,TRBV6-6,TGTGCCAGCAGTTACTGGGGGACCCAGTACTTC,CASSYWGTQYF
TRBJ2-3,TRBD2,NA,TRBV5-1,TGCGCCAGCCGCCAACTTCCTAGCGGGGGTTTTGATACGCAGTATTTT,CASRQLPSGGFDTQYF
TRBJ2-5,NA,NA,TRBV6-5,TGTGCCAGCAGCGCCGGATGGAGGGAGACCCAGTACTTC,CASSAGWRETQYF
TRBJ2-2,NA,few,TRBV3-1,TGTGCCAGCAGCCCACGCGCGTCAGGCCTAGGCACCGGGGAGCTGTTTTTT,CASSPRASGLGTGELFF
TRBJ2-7,NA,NA,TRBV28,TGTGCCATCAACCGGTGGCCTCAAGGCGAGCAGTACTTC,CAINRWPQGEQYF
TRBJ2-7,NA,many,TRBV5-1,TGCGCCAGCAGCTTGGACAGCCCTTCCTACGAGCAGTACTTC,CASSLDSPSYEQYF
TRBJ2-1,NA,NA,TRBV20-1,TGCAGTGCTAGGGAGTCTACCGGGGAGTATGAGCAGTTCTTC,CSARESTGEYEQFF
TRBJ2-2,TRBD2,NA,TRBV4-3,TGCGCCAGGAGCGGGACTAGCGGGGGGCCCAACACCGGGGAGCTGTTTTTT,CARSGTSGGPNTGELFF
TRBJ2-5,TRBD2,NA,TRBV7-2,TGTGCCAGCAGCCCCGGGGCGGGGGGTTGGACCCAGTACTTC,CASSPGAGGWTQYF
TRBJ2-1,NA,NA,TRBV5-4,TGTGCCAGCGGACTTACAGGGATCACCTACAATGAGCAGTTCTTC,CASGLTGITYNEQFF
TRBJ2-1,NA,NA,TRBV15,TGTGCCACCAGCAGAGAAGGCGGGGAGCAGTTCTTC,CATSREGGEQFF
TRBJ1-2,TRBD1,NA,TRBV2,TGTGCCAGCAGCCTCCGGGACAGGGGAGAAGGTGGCTACACCTTC,CASSLRDRGEGGYTF
TRBJ1-6,NA,NA,TRBV5-6,TGTGCCAGCACCCGTTTAGATAATTCACCCCTCCACTTT,CASTRLDNSPLHF
TRBJ2-2,NA,many,TRBV5-6,TGTGCCAGCAGCTTTGGCGGGGGGGAGCTGTTTTTT,CASSFGGGELFF
TRBJ2-5,NA,NA,TRBV7-2,TGTGCCAGTACACAGGACCAGGGGCGGGAGACCCAGTACTTC,CASTQDQGRETQYF
TRBJ2-3,TRBD2,NA,TRBV5-1,TGCGCCAGCAGCCCGGGGGGGGGCCCCACAGATACGCAGTATTTT,CASSPGGGPTDTQYF
TRBJ2-3,NA,NA,TRBV7-2,TGTGCCAGCAGCTTAGACACAGGCCCTAGCACAGATACGCAGTATTTT,CASSLDTGPSTDTQYF
TRBJ1-2,NA,many,TRBV5-6,TGTGCCAGCAGCTTGGAACCCTACGGTGGCTACACCTTC,CASSLEPYGGYTF
TRBJ2-7,NA,few,TRBV20-1,TGCAGTGCCCACAGCCGGGTTTACGAGCAGTACTTC,CSAHSRVYEQYF
TRBJ1-2,NA,few,TRBV5-1,TGCGCCAGCAGATCCGGGACTCCGAGGGGTGGCTACACCTTC,CASRSGTPRGGYTF
TRBJ2-4,NA,NA,TRBV24-1,TGTGCCACCAGTGACCCCTCTCTAGCCAAAAACATTCAGTACTTC,CATSDPSLAKNIQYF
TRBJ1-5,NA,few,TRBV7-8,TGTGCCAGCAGCCATCGACAGACGGACGGAAATAGCAATCAGCCCCAGCATTTT,CASSHRQTDGNSNQPQHF
TRBJ2-7,TRBD1,NA,TRBV5-5,TGTGCCAGCGGGCAGGGGGACTACGAGCAGTACTTC,CASGQGDYEQYF
TRBJ2-3,TRBD2,few,TRBV7-6,TGTGCCAGCAGCTTAGCCTCCGGGACTAGCGTTAATACGCAGTATTTT,CASSLASGTSVNTQYF
TRBJ2-2,NA,many,TRBV28,TGTGCCAGCAGTCCACCGGGGCATGCCGGGGAGCTGTTTTTT,CASSPPGHAGELFF
TRBJ1-1,NA,NA,TRBV19,TGTGCCAGTACACAGGGACCGAACACTGAAGCTTTCTTT,CASTQGPNTEAFF
TRBJ1-1,NA,NA,TRBV7-2,TGTGCCAGCTTACCAAGGGCGGGGGCTGAAGCTTTCTTT,CASLPRAGAEAFF
TRBJ1-2,NA,few,TRBV5-1,TGCGCCAGCAGGGCCCCTACGGCCTATGGCTACACCTTC,CASRAPTAYGYTF
TRBJ2-7,NA,once,TRBV2,TGTGCCAGCAGTGAACAGGCCTACGAGCAGTACTTC,CASSEQAYEQYF
TRBJ2-1,NA,many,TRBV5-1,TGCGCCAGCAGCTTGGAATCAGGGAGCTCCTACAATGAGCAGTTCTTC,CASSLESGSSYNEQFF
TRBJ2-3,TRBD1,NA,TRBV15,TGTGCCACCAGGTGGACAGGGGAACCGAGAGATACGCAGTATTTT,CATRWTGEPRDTQYF
TRBJ2-4,TRBD2,few,TRBV5-7,TGTGCCAGCAGCTTGGACCCTAGCGGGACCAAAAACATTCAGTACTTC,CASSLDPSGTKNIQYF
TRBJ1-6,NA,few,TRBV4-3,TGCGCCAGCAGCCAAGAAAGGACCGAGCCGACCCTCCACTTT,CASSQERTEPTLHF